Described below is a single T cell receptor beta chain sequence and its context. The data were obtained in a study of blood T cell repertoires in COVID-19. Study-wide background: COVID-19 samples collected from the United States, Italy and Spain covered acute and convalescent phases. T cells, B-cell-depleted T cells, or PBMCs supplied cDNA or gDNA.

Clones were sequenced by immunoSEQ multiplex PCR, and TCRdb holds only the in-frame ones, with some missing. Seen here are 150,000 to 200,000 clones, about 84% observed once, and the top ten hold approximately 12%. Unmatched junction bases numbered 7, after V lost 6 bases and J lost 1 base. This CDR3 region has 16 residues. Germline assignment: CDR1 LNHDA and CDR2 SQIVND (reference sequence). Categorization into cohorts depended on clinical history that participants reported. The receptor was derived from a man aged 45 to 65 who had recovered from COVID-19. Material for sequencing was PBMCs or T cells enriched from blood (not recorded which). V gene TRBV19 combines with J gene TRBJ1-2, with 11 bases aligning to TRBD1. CDR3 sequence reads: CASRAEGTGGNYGYTF. The CDR3 bases are TGTGCCAGTAGGGCGGAAGGGACAGGGGGTAACTATGGCTACACCTTC.